This T cell receptor (beta chain) stems from a study of T cells in Graves' hyperthyroidism and ophthalmopathy. Amplification of TCR beta CDR3 regions was performed using RNA transcripts as template. Primed by the HTBI set, a first-round RT-PCR was run on the TCR CDR3. TCRdb processed the multiplex PCR reads anew with MiXCR; each CDR3 protein has one entry. This table has about 660,000 distinct CDR3 sequences, 45% appearing once. This clonotype was observed a handful of times. The antigen remains unidentified. In germline, CDR1 is SEHNR, CDR2 FQNEAQ (reference sequence). The CDR3 extends over 19 amino acids. The ends lost 5 bases at V and 3 bases at J; junction bases unmatched: 20. Findings and limits, study-wide: Blood also held most thyroid clonotypes expanded beyond 0.001. The model's output predicted ophthalmopathy at a median of around 7 months prior to onset. A model using 13 V-J features told ophthalmopathy apart from stable hyperthyroidism.

Exclusion criteria comprised uncontrolled infection, other autoimmune disease, pregnancy or lactation. The rearrangement joins TRBV7-9 to TRBJ1-2, with TRBD1 identical over 8 bases. The sequenced sample consisted of peripheral blood or thyroid tissue (not recorded which). The source of this sequence is an adult man with Graves' disease, either hyperthyroidism or ophthalmopathy (not recorded which). The CDR3: CASSQMPTGVIGTDYGYTF. DNA for the CDR3: TGTGCCAGCAGCCAGATGCCGACAGGGGTAATCGGAACGGACTATGGCTACACCTTC.